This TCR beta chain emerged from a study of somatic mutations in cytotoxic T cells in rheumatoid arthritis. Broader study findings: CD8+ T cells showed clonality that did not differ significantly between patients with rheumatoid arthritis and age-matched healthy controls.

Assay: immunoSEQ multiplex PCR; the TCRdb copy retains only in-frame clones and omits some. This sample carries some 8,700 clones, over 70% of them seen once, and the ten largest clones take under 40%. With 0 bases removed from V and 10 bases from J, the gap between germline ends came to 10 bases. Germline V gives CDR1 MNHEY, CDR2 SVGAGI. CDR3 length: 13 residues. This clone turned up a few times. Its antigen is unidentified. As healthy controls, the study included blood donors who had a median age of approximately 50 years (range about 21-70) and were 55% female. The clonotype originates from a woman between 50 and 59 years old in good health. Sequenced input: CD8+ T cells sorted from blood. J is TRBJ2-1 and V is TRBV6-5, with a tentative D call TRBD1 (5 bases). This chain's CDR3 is CASSYSFPGEQFF. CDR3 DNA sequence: TGTGCCAGCAGTTACTCGTTTCCAGGGGAGCAGTTCTTC.